This T cell receptor beta chain was identified in a study of CD8 T cells in Susac syndrome. On this clonotype: The antigen remains undetermined.

Random hexamers served to reverse transcribe about 0.45 to 1 ug RNA. MiXCR, applied by TCRdb to the immunoSEQ multiplex PCR reads, yields one record per CDR3 protein. The sample consists of under 150,000 distinct CDR3 sequences, 65% to 90% of them appearing once. Trimming pared 4 bases from V and 5 bases from J, leaving 12 bases between. The CDR3 runs 14 residues. The germline V gene has CDR1 SGHTA and CDR2 FQGNSA. Study-wide findings and caveats: Regarding the TCR sequencing and HLA analysis, the study admitted that a relatively small number of individuals were involved.

The authors carried out high-throughput sequencing of TCR beta. They applied it to CD8+ and CD4+ T cells obtained from blood. Purification of the CD8+ and CD4+ T cells relied on negative isolation, and TEMRA cells underwent FACS enrichment. V is TRBV7-2 and J is TRBJ2-1; TRBD1 might be the D (5 bases). Material: CD8+ T cells from PBMCs. The clonotype comes from a human donor with multiple sclerosis. The CDR3 loop reads CASSYPTANNEQFF. In nucleotides, the CDR3 is TGTGCCAGCAGCTACCCGACAGCTAACAATGAGCAGTTCTTC.